These 11 T cell receptor beta chains were all obtained from the same sample, sequenced in a study of control samples from healthy donors and cancer patients. Sequencing was performed with immunoSEQ multiplex PCR; in TCRdb, only in-frame clones are kept and a portion is missing. The sample comprises tens of thousands of clones, 85% to 95% of which are singletons, and about a quarter rests with the top ten. The sequenced material came from PBMCs. All receptors derive from a woman between 50 and 59 years old with head and neck cancer.

The CDR3 DNA reads TGTGCCAGCTCACCCTCGGGGGCGGAAGATACGCAGTATTTT. Translating gives CASSPSGAEDTQYF. The gene calls are TRBV18 and TRBJ2-3, with D tentatively TRBD1 or TRBD2 (6 bases each). Trimming left V 3 bases short and J 5 bases short, with 12 bases between. The CDR3 has 14 amino acids. Germline V gives CDR1 KGHSH, CDR2 LQKENI.

The rearrangement joins TRBV7-2 to TRBJ2-3, with 7 positions matching TRBD2. Trimming removed 4 bases from V and 1 base from J; junction bases left unmatched: 11. The CDR3 is 17 amino acids. CDR1 SGHTA and CDR2 FQGNSA come from the germline V gene. This chain's CDR3 is CASSSISGPLGTDTQYF. CDR3 DNA sequence: TGTGCCAGCAGCTCCATTAGCGGGCCTCTTGGCACAGATACGCAGTATTTT.

This clone appeared once. The chain joins TRBV7-9 to TRBJ1-2; TRBD1 aligns across 8 bases. Germline V CDR1 and CDR2: SEHNR, FQNEAQ (reference sequence). This CDR3 is 15 amino acids long. J was trimmed by 5 bases and V by 1 base; bases with no gene match: 6. CDR3 DNA: TGTGCCAGCAGCTTAGTTTCCAGGGGGCTTTATGGCTACACCTTC. This translates into CASSLVSRGLYGYTF.

The genes are TRBV3-1 (or the pseudogene TRBV3-2) and TRBJ2-7; TRBD2 might be the D (5 bases). The germline V and J ends were trimmed by 0 bases and 1 base, with 10 bases remaining between them. This CDR3 comprises 15 residues. Germline CDR1 is LGHDT and CDR2 is YNNKEL (reference sequence). CDR3 residues: CASSQERVSSYEQYF. The DNA of the CDR3 is TGTGCCAGCAGCCAAGAGAGGGTCAGTTCCTACGAGCAGTACTTC.

This clone was seen a single time. This rearrangement joins TRBV9 to TRBJ1-3; D gene uncertain. Trimming took off 4 bases at V and 4 bases at J, with 15 bases between the two ends. This CDR3 contains 15 residues. CDR1 and CDR2 from the germline V gene are SGDLS and YYNGEE. Here the CDR3 DNA reads TGTGCCAGCAGCTTCACTCCGGGCTTCGGAAACACCATATATTTT. This encodes CASSFTPGFGNTIYF.

This chain uses TRBV6-6 with TRBJ1-2; 8 bases agree with TRBD1. Germline V lookup: CDR1 MNHNY, CDR2 SVGAGI (reference sequence). The V gene end was trimmed by 2 bases and the J gene end by 4 bases; junction bases not matched to a gene: 6. This CDR3 has 15 amino acids. CDR3 loop: CASSYPDRATYGYTF. CDR3 DNA: TGTGCCAGCAGTTACCCGGACAGGGCTACCTATGGCTACACCTTC.

This chain uses TRBV6-5 with TRBJ2-7; perhaps TRBD2 as D (6 bases). Trimming left V 6 bases short and J 7 bases short, with 16 bases between. Germline lookup yields CDR1 MNHEY and CDR2 SVGAGI. CDR3 length equals 13 residues. In DNA, the CDR3 is TGTGCCAGCAGCCGCGGGGAGCCCGGGGAGCAGTACTTC. Protein: CASSRGEPGEQYF.

Only one count was recorded for this clone. The rearrangement uses TRBV28 and TRBJ1-6, with 10 bases lining up with TRBD1. CDR1 is MDHEN and CDR2 is SYDVKM in the germline V gene. This CDR3 is 16 amino acids long. V lost 4 bases to trimming and J lost 7 bases; unmatched junction nucleotides: 7. CDR3 bases: TGTGCCAGCAGTTCCCCCCCGGGACAGGGGAATTCACCCCTCCACTTT. Translation gives CASSSPPGQGNSPLHF.

The rearrangement joins TRBV5-1 to TRBJ2-5; 7 bases are a match to TRBD2. The CDR3 extends over 13 amino acids. Germline lookup yields CDR1 SGHRS and CDR2 YFSETQ. V shed 4 bases, J shed 5 bases, and the junction held 5 bases outside the gene matches. DNA of the CDR3: TGCGCCAGCAGCCCCCGGGAGGCGGAGACCCAGTACTTC. Protein sequence: CASSPREAETQYF.

V gene TRBV7-6 combines with J gene TRBJ2-2, with 7 bases lining up with TRBD1. The junction had 9 bases not matched to a gene; V was cut back by 1 base and J by 10 bases. CDR3 length: 15 residues. CDR1 and CDR2 from the germline V gene are SGHVS and FNYEAQ. CDR3 sequence reads: CASSLEGGLLAELFF. In DNA form, the CDR3 reads TGTGCCAGCAGCTTAGAAGGGGGCCTGCTCGCGGAGCTGTTTTTT. Full variable domain (remainder filled in from reference TRBV7-6 and TRBJ2-2): GAGVSQSPRYKVTKRGQDVALRCDPISGHVSLYWYRQALGQGPEFLTYFNYEAQQDKSGLPNDRFSAERPEGSISTLTIQRTEQRDSAMYRCASSLEGGLLAELFFGEGSRLTVL.

This clone appeared once. This sequence joins TRBV5-4 and TRBJ2-5, with TRBD1 identical over 7 bases. The CDR3 consists of 15 residues. CDR1 and CDR2 from the germline V gene are SGHNT and YYREEE (reference sequence). Trimming removed 0 bases from V and 5 bases from J; junction bases left unmatched: 7. CDR3 nucleotides: TGTGCCAGCAGCTTGGCCAACAGGGGCCGGGAGACCCAGTACTTC. Translating gives CASSLANRGRETQYF.